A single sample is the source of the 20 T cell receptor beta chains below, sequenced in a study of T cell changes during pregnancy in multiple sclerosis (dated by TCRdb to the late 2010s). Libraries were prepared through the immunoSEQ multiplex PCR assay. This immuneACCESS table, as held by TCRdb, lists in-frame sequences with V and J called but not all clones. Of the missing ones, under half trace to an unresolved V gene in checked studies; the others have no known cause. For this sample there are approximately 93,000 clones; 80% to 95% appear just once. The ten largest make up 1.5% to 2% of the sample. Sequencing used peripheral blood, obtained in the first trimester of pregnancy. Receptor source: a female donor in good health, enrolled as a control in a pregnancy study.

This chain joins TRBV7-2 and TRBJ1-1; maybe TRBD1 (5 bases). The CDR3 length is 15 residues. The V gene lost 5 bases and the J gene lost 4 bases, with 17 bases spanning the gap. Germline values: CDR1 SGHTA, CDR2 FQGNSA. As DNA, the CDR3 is TGTGCCAGCAGCCTAATGGGTTCGGGGGGCACTGAAGCTTTCTTT. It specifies CASSLMGSGGTEAFF.

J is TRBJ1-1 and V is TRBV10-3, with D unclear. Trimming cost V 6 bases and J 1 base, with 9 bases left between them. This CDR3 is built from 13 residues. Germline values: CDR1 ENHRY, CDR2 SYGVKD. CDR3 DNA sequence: TGTGCCATCAGCGGAGACGCGAACACTGAAGCTTTCTTT. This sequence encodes CAISGDANTEAFF.

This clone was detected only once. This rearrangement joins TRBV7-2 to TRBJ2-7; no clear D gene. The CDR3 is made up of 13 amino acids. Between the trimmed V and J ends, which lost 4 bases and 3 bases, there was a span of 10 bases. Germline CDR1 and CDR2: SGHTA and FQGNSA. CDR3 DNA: TGTGCCAGCAGCTCCCAGTTTGACTACGAGCAGTACTTC. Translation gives CASSSQFDYEQYF. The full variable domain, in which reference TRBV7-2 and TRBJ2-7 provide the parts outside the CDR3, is GAGVSQSPSNKVTEKGKDVELRCDPISGHTALYWYRQSLGQGLEFLIYFQGNSAPDKSGLPSDRFSAERTGGSVSTLTIQRTQQEDSAVYLCASSSQFDYEQYFGPGTRLTVT.

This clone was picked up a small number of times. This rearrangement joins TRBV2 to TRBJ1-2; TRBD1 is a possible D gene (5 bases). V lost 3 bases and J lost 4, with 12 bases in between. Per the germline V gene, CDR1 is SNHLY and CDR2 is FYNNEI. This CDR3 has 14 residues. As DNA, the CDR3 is TGTGCCAGCAGTGATTTAGGGGTCCCCTATGGCTACACCTTC. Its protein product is CASSDLGVPYGYTF.

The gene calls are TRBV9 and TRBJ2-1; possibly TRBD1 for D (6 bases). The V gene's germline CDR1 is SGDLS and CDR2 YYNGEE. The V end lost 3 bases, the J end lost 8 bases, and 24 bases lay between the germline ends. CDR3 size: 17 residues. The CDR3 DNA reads TGTGCCAGCAGCGAGGGGGTGGGGACAACCTACGGGCATGAGCAGTTCTTC. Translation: CASSEGVGTTYGHEQFF.

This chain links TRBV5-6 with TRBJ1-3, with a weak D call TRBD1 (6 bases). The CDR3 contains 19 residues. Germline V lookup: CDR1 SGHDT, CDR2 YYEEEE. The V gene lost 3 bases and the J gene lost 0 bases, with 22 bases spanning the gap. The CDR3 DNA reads TGTGCCAGCAGCTCCGGGGGGGCGCGACGCTACCTCTCTGGAAACACCATATATTTT. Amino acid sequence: CASSSGGARRYLSGNTIYF.

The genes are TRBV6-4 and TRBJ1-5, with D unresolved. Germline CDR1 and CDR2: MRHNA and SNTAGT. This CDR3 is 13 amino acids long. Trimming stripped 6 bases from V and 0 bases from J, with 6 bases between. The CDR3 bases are TGTGCCAGCAGCGTAGATAGCAATCAGCCCCAGCATTTT. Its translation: CASSVDSNQPQHF.

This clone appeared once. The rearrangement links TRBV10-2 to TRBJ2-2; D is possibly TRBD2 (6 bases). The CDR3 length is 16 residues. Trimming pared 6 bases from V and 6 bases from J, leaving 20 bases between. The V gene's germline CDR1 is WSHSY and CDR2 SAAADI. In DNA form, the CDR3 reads TGCGCCAGCAGGGCCGTAGGGCGGGGTCTCGCCGGGGAGCTGTTTTTT. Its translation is CASRAVGRGLAGELFF.

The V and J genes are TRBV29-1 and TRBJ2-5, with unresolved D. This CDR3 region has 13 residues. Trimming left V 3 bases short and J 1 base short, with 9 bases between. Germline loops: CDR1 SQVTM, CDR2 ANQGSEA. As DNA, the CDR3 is TGCAGCGTTGACCGACTCCTCCAAGAGACCCAGTACTTC. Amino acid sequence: CSVDRLLQETQYF.

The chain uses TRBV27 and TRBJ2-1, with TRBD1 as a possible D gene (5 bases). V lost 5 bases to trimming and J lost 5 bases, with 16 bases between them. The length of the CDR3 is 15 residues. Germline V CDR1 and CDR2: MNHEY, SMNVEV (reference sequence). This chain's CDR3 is CASSGVGVEDNEQFF. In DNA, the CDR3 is TGTGCCAGCAGTGGCGTAGGGGTCGAAGACAATGAGCAGTTCTTC.

CDR3 loop: CASSQDGAGVGEKLFF. The CDR3 DNA reads TGTGCCAGCAGCCAAGACGGAGCAGGGGTAGGGGAAAAACTGTTTTTT. This chain connects TRBV4-2 to TRBJ1-4; TRBD1 might be the D (6 bases). Trimming removed 0 bases at V and 8 bases at J, with 16 bases between. Germline V gives CDR1 LGHNA, CDR2 YNFKEQ. The length of the CDR3 is 16 residues.

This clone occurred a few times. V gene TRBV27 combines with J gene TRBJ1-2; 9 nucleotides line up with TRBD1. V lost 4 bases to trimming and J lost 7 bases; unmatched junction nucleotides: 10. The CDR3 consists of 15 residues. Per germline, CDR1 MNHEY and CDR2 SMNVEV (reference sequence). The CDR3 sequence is CASSSLRDRVFGYTF. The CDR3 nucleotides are TGTGCCAGCAGTTCCTTGCGGGACAGGGTATTTGGCTACACCTTC.

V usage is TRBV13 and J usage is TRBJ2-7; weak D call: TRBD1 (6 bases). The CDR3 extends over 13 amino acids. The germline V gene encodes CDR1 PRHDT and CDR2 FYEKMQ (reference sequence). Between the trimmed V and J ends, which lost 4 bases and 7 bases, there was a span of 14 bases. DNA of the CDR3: TGTGCCAGCAGCTCTTACAGGGTCCGGGAGCAGTACTTC. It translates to CASSSYRVREQYF.

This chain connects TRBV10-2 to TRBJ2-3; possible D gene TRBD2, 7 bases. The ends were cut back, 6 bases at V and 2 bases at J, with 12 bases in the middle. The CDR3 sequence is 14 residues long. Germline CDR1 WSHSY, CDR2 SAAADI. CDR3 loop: CASRRGGDTDTQYF. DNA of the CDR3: TGCGCCAGCAGGAGGGGGGGGGACACAGATACGCAGTATTTT.

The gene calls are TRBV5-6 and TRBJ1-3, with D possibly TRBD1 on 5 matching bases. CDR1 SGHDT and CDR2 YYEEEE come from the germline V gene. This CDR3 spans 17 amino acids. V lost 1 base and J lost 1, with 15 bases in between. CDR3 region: CASSLIGWGESGNTIYF. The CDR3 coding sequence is TGTGCCAGCAGCTTGATCGGTTGGGGGGAATCTGGAAACACCATATATTTT.

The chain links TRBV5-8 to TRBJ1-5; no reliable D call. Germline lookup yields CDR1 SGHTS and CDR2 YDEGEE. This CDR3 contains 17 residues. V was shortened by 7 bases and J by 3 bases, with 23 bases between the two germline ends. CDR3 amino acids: CASLPFGRVGSNQPQHF. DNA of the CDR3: TGTGCCAGCTTACCGTTTGGGCGGGTAGGGTCCAATCAGCCCCAGCATTTT. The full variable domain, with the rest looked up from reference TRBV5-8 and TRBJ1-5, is EAGVTQSPTHLIKTRGQQATLRCSPISGHTSVYWYQQALGLGLQFLLWYDEGEERNRGNFPPRFSGRQFPNYSSELNVNALELEDSALYLCASLPFGRVGSNQPQHFGDGTRLSIL.

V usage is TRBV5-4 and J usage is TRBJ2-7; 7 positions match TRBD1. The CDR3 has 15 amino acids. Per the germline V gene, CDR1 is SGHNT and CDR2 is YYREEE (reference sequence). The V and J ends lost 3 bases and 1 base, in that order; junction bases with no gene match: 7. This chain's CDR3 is CASSSAGGTSYEQYF. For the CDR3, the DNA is TGTGCCAGCAGCTCGGCAGGGGGAACGTCCTACGAGCAGTACTTC. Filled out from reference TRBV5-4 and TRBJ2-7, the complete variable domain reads ETGVTQSPTHLIKTRGQQVTLRCSSQSGHNTVSWYQQALGQGPQFIFQYYREEENGRGNFPPRFSGLQFPNYSSELNVNALELDDSALYLCASSSAGGTSYEQYFGPGTRLTVT.

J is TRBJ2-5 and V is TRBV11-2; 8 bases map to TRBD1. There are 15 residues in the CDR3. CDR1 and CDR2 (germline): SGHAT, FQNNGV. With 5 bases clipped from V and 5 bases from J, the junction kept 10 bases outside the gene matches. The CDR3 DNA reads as TGTGCCAGCAGCCCGGGGGACAGGATGGGGGAGACCCAGTACTTC. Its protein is CASSPGDRMGETQYF.

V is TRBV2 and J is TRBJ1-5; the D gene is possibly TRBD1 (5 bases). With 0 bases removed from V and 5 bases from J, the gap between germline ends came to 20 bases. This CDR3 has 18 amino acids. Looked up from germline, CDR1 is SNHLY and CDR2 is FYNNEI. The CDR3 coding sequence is TGTGCCAGCAGTGAAGCGCTTCGAGCGGGACGGAGGGATCAGCCCCAGCATTTT. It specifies CASSEALRAGRRDQPQHF.

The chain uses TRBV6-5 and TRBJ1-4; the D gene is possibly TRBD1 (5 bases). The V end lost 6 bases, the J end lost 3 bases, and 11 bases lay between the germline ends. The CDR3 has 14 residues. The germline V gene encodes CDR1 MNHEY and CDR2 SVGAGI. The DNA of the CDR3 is TGTGCCAGCAGCCTGGGGGGGGCTAATGAAAAACTGTTTTTT. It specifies CASSLGGANEKLFF.